A few counts support the clone carrying this TCR beta chain. Its matching antigen is unknown. This entry comes from a study of T cells in Graves' hyperthyroidism and ophthalmopathy. Study context: It was at initial diagnosis, before any treatment, that peripheral blood was collected.

Researchers took RNA transcripts and amplified the TCR beta CDR3 regions from them. Using the HTBI primer set, a first-round RT-PCR was run on the TCR CDR3. TCRdb fed the multiplex PCR reads into MiXCR, producing one record per CDR3 protein. Of about 400,000 distinct CDR3 sequences in the sample, around 15% were seen once. Findings and caveats of the study: A 13 V-J signature model discriminated ophthalmopathy versus stable hyperthyroidism.

The TCR originated in a man in his fifties with Graves' ophthalmopathy. Source material: blood.

CDR3 protein: CASSRGTSGRRNEQFF. The CDR3 region has the DNA TGTGCCAGCAGCCGAGGGACTAGCGGGAGGAGAAATGAGCAGTTCTTC. The chain employs TRBV7-6 and TRBJ2-1; TRBD2 aligns across 15 bases. The V and J ends lost 5 bases and 7 bases, in that order; junction bases with no gene match: 6. CDR3 length: 16 amino acids. The germline V gene encodes CDR1 SGHVS and CDR2 FNYEAQ.